These 16 T cell receptor beta chains came from one sample sequenced in a study of blood T cell repertoires in COVID-19. The protocol was immunoSEQ multiplex PCR, while the TCRdb copy is restricted to in-frame clones and leaves out a portion. The profile covers about 160,000 clones, with around 82% appearing a single time and about 16% taken by the ten largest. Material: peripheral blood. The receptor set was obtained from a human donor with acute or convalescent COVID-19. The donor label of this sample is uncertain.

J is TRBJ1-5 and V is TRBV2; D is possibly TRBD1 (6 bases). The CDR3 length is 15 residues. The V gene lost 7 bases and the J gene lost 2 bases, with 15 bases spanning the gap. CDR1 is SNHLY, CDR2 FYNNEI, per germline. DNA of the CDR3: TGTGCCAGCACCCGGACAGTGGGGGGCAATCAGCCCCAGCATTTT. Residues: CASTRTVGGNQPQHF.

V and J are TRBV15 and TRBJ1-5, with a tentative D call TRBD1 (5 bases). V lost 8 bases to trimming and J lost 0 bases, with 14 bases between them. Germline values: CDR1 LNHNV, CDR2 YYDKDF (reference sequence). The CDR3 covers 15 residues. The CDR3 reads CATRSGLFSNQPQHF. CDR3 sequence (DNA): TGTGCCACCCGTTCGGGACTTTTTAGCAATCAGCCCCAGCATTTT. The full variable domain, rest sourced from reference TRBV15 and TRBJ1-5, is DAMVIQNPRYQVTQFGKPVTLSCSQTLNHNVMYWYQQKSSQAPKLLFHYYDKDFNNEADTPDNFQSRRPNTSFCFLDIRSPGLGDTAMYLCATRSGLFSNQPQHFGDGTRLSIL.

Only one count was recorded for this clone. The rearrangement links TRBV5-1 to TRBJ1-4; D is perhaps TRBD1 (6 bases). Germline V gives CDR1 SGHRS, CDR2 YFSETQ. The ends were cut back, 5 bases at V and 5 bases at J, with 16 bases in the middle. The CDR3 totals 15 residues. The CDR3 bases are TGCGCCAGCAGGACCCAGGGGAGAGAGAATGAAAAACTGTTTTTT. This codes for CASRTQGRENEKLFF.

The chain carries TRBV2 and TRBJ1-6; perhaps TRBD1 as D (6 bases). Trimming took off 8 bases at V and 5 bases at J, with 13 bases between the two ends. Looked up from germline, CDR1 is SNHLY and CDR2 is FYNNEI. The CDR3 is 14 residues long. The CDR3 spells CASGAAGDNSPLHF. CDR3 sequence (DNA): TGTGCCAGCGGCGCGGCAGGGGATAATTCACCCCTCCACTTT. The variable domain in full, completed from reference TRBV2 and TRBJ1-6, reads EPEVTQTPSHQVTQMGQEVILRCVPISNHLYFYWYRQILGQKVEFLVSFYNNEISEKSEIFDDQFSVERPDGSNFTLKIRSTKLEDSAMYFCASGAAGDNSPLHFGNGTRLTVT.

This clone was seen just once. The J gene is TRBJ1-5, the V gene TRBV7-2, with 7 bases aligning to TRBD1. Looked up from germline, CDR1 is SGHTA and CDR2 is FQGNSA. V lost 1 base to trimming and J lost 4 bases; unmatched junction nucleotides: 4. There are 15 residues in the CDR3. CDR3 in amino acids: CASSLGGQPNQPQHF. The CDR3, as DNA: TGTGCCAGCAGCTTAGGGGGACAGCCGAATCAGCCCCAGCATTTT.

The V gene is TRBV4-1, the J gene TRBJ2-4; D call uncertain. V was cut by 1 base and J by 6 bases, with 4 bases left in between. CDR1 and CDR2 from the germline V gene are MGHRA and YSYEKL. The CDR3 length is 12 residues. This CDR3 reads CASSQVLNIQYF. As DNA, the CDR3 is TGCGCCAGCAGCCAAGTCCTAAACATTCAGTACTTC.

This sequence joins TRBV7-9 and TRBJ2-5; D ambiguous. Looked up from germline, CDR1 is SEHNR and CDR2 is FQNEAQ (reference sequence). This CDR3 comprises 14 residues. Trimming removed 7 bases at V and 1 base at J, with 13 bases between. DNA for the CDR3: TGTGCCAGCACTACGACCCGGAGCCAAGAGACCCAGTACTTC. Amino acids: CASTTTRSQETQYF.

The rearrangement joins TRBV6-5 to TRBJ2-3; 9 positions agree with TRBD2. Germline trimming cut 8 bases from V and 2 bases from J; bases unmatched to any gene: 8. CDR3 length equals 15 residues. Germline V gene data show CDR1 as MNHEY and CDR2 as SVGAGI. The CDR3 DNA reads TGTGCCAGCTCCTTCAGCGGGGGGATCACAGATACGCAGTATTTT. It yields the protein CASSFSGGITDTQYF.

V and J are TRBV15 and TRBJ1-4; maybe TRBD1 (6 bases). Trimming pared 3 bases from V and 8 bases from J, leaving 25 bases between. Germline V lookup: CDR1 LNHNV, CDR2 YYDKDF (reference sequence). The CDR3 has 18 amino acids. This CDR3 is CATSRGGSTQGSREKLFF. The CDR3 region has the DNA TGTGCCACCAGCAGGGGGGGGTCCACACAGGGCTCGAGGGAAAAACTGTTTTTT.

J is TRBJ2-7 and V is TRBV10-3; 9 positions agree with TRBD1. The germline V gene has CDR1 ENHRY and CDR2 SYGVKD. Unmatched junction bases numbered 9, after V lost 6 bases and J lost 3 bases. The CDR3 runs 15 residues. The CDR3 loop reads CAISDTGGSGYEQYF. The CDR3 region has the DNA TGTGCCATCAGCGATACAGGGGGCTCGGGCTACGAGCAGTACTTC.

This chain uses TRBV6-5 with TRBJ1-2; 8 nucleotides agree with TRBD1. The CDR3 has 13 residues. Germline trimming cut 2 bases from V and 8 bases from J; bases unmatched to any gene: 4. The germline CDR1 and CDR2 sequences are MNHEY and SVGAGI. Here the CDR3 reads CASSYGRGQGYTF. The CDR3 DNA follows: TGTGCCAGCAGTTACGGCAGGGGGCAAGGCTACACCTTC.

The chain joins TRBV6-2 or TRBV6-3 to TRBJ1-5; perhaps TRBD1 as D (5 bases). The CDR3 covers 14 residues. Germline loops: CDR1 MNHEY, CDR2 SVGEGT. V lost 1 base and J lost 5, with 9 bases in between. CDR3: CASSYLGRDQPQHF. CDR3 nucleotide sequence: TGTGCCAGCAGTTACTTGGGGCGAGATCAGCCCCAGCATTTT.

The genes are TRBV5-3 and TRBJ2-7; 9 bases fit TRBD2. TRBV5-3 falls under the ORF class, with uncertain function. The CDR3 runs 19 residues. Germline trimming cut 1 base from V and 7 bases from J; bases unmatched to any gene: 21. This chain's CDR3 is CARSLISGGPLTSGWEQYF. DNA of the CDR3: TGTGCCAGAAGCTTGATAAGCGGGGGGCCCTTAACCTCCGGTTGGGAGCAGTACTTC.

The chain recombines TRBV19 with TRBJ2-2, with no clear D. This CDR3 contains 12 residues. Trimming stripped 5 bases from V and 6 bases from J, with 7 bases between. Per the germline V gene, CDR1 is LNHDA and CDR2 is SQIVND (reference sequence). The CDR3 DNA is TGTGCCAGTAGTTTGGCGGCCGGGGAGCTGTTTTTT. This sequence encodes CASSLAAGELFF.

The chain joins TRBV7-2 to TRBJ2-1, with 12 bases lining up with TRBD2. After removal of 7 bases from V and 9 bases from J, the junction contained 7 bases not matched to a gene. The CDR3 is 14 amino acids. Germline V lookup: CDR1 SGHTA, CDR2 FQGNSA. The CDR3 nucleotides are TGTGCCAGCACCGTCACTAGCGGGGGGAGTGAGCAGTTCTTC. Residues: CASTVTSGGSEQFF.

The V gene is TRBV5-1, the J gene TRBJ2-2; possibly TRBD1 for D (5 bases). Deletions cut 0 bases from V and 4 bases from J, with 13 bases between. The CDR3 runs to 16 residues. The germline gives CDR1 SGHRS, CDR2 YFSETQ. Here the CDR3 DNA reads TGCGCCAGCAGCTTGGGTCAAGTGGGGCCCACCGGGGAGCTGTTTTTT. Its protein is CASSLGQVGPTGELFF.